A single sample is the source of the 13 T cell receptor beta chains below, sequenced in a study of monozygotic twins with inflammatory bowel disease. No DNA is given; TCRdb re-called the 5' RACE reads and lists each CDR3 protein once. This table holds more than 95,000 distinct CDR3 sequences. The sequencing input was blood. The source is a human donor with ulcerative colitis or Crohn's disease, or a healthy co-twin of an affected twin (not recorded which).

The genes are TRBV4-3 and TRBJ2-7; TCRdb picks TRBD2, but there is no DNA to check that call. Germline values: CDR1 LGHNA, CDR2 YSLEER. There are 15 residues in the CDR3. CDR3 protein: CASSQDLAGGYEQYF.

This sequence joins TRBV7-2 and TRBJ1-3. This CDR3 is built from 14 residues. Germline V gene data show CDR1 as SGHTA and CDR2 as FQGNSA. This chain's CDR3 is CASSQAPSGNTIYF.

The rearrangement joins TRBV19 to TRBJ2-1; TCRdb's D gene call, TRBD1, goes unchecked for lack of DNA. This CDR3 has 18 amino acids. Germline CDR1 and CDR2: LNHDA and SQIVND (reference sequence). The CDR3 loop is CASFPGQGDLTTRNEQFF.

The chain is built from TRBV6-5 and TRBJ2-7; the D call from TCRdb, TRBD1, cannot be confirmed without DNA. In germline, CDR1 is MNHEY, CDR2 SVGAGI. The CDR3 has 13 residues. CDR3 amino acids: CASSRDRGYEQYF.

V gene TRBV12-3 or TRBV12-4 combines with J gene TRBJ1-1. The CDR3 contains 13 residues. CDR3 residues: CASGRTPNTEAFF.

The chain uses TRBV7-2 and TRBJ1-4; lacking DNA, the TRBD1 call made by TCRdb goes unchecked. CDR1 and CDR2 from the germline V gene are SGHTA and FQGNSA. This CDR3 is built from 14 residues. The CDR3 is CASSLLQGSPELFF. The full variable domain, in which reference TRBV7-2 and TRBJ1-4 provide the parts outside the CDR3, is GAGVSQSPSNKVTEKGKDVELRCDPISGHTALYWYRQSLGQGLEFLIYFQGNSAPDKSGLPSDRFSAERTGGSVSTLTIQRTQQEDSAVYLCASSLLQGSPELFFGSGTQLSVL.

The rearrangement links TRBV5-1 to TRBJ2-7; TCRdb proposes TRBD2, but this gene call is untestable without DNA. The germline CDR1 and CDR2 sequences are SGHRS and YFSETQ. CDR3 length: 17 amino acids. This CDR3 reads CASSHPSTSGSSYEQYF. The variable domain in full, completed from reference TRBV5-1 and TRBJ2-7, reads KAGVTQTPRYLIKTRGQQVTLSCSPISGHRSVSWYQQTPGQGLQFLFEYFSETQRNKGNFPGRFSGRQFSNSRSEMNVSTLELGDSALYLCASSHPSTSGSSYEQYFGPGTRLTVT.

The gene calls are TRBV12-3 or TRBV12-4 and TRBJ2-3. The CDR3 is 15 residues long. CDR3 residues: CASSSPIGSTDTQYF.

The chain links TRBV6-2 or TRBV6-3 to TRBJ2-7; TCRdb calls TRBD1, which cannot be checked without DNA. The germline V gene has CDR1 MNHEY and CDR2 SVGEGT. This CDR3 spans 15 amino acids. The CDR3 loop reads CASSYLSRDWNEQYF.

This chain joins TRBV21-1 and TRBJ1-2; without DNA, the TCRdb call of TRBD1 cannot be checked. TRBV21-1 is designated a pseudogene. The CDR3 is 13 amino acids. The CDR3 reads CASSIQGAYGYTF.

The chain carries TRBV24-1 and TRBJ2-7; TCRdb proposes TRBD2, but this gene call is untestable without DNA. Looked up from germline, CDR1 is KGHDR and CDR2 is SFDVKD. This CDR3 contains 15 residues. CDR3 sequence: CATSGKRATSYEQYF.

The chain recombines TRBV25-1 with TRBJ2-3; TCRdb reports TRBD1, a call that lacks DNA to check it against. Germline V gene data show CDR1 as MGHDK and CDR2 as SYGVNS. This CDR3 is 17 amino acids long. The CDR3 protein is CASSEPKTGDFTDTQYF. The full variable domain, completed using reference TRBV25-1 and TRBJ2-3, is EADIYQTPRYLVIGTGKKITLECSQTMGHDKMYWYQQDPGMELHLIHYSYGVNSTEKGDLSSESTVSRIRTEHFPLTLESARPSHTSQYLCASSEPKTGDFTDTQYFGPGTRLTVL.

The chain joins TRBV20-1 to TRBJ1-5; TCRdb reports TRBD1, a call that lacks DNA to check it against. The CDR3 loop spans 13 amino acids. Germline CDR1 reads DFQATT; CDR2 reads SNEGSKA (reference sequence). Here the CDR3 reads CSGGTGSFLPQHF.